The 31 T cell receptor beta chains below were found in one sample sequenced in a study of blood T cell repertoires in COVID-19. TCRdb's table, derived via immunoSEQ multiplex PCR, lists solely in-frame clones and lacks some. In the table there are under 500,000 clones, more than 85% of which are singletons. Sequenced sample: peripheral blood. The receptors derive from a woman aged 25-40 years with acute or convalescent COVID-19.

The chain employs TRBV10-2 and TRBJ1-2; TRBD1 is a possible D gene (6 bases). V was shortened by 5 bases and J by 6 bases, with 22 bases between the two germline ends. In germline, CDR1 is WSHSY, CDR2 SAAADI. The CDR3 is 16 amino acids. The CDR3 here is CASSFDPGRAGDGYTF. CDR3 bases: TGCGCCAGCAGTTTTGACCCTGGACGGGCAGGGGATGGCTACACCTTC.

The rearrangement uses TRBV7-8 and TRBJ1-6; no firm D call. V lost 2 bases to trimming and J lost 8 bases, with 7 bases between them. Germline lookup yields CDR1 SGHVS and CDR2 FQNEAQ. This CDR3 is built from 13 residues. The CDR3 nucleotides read TGTGCCAGCAGCTTAATCGGGGATTCACCCCTCCACTTT. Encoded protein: CASSLIGDSPLHF.

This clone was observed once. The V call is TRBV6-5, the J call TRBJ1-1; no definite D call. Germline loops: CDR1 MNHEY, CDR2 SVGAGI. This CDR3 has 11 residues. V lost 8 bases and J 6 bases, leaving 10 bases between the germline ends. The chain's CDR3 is CASLEVAEAFF. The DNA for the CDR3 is TGTGCCAGCCTGGAGGTTGCTGAAGCTTTCTTT.

CDR3 sequence (DNA): TGTGCCAGCAGTGAGGGTCCGGGTACAGATACGCAGTATTTT. This codes for CASSEGPGTDTQYF. The chain joins TRBV6-1 to TRBJ2-3, with D hard to call. V gave up 3 bases and J gave up 3 bases, with 10 bases separating them. The CDR3 sequence is 14 residues long. Germline CDR1 is MNHNS and CDR2 is SASEGT.

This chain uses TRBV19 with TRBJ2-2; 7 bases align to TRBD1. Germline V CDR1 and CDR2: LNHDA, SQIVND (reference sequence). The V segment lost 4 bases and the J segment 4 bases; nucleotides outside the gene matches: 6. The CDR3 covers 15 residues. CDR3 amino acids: CASSTSGTATGELFF. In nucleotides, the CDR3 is TGTGCCAGTAGTACCTCCGGGACAGCCACCGGGGAGCTGTTTTTT.

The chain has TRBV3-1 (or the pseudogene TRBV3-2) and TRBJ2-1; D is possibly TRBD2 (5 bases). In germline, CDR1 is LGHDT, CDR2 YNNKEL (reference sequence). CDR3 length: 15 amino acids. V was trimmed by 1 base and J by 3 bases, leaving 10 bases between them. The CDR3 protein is CASSQGNRGYNEQFF. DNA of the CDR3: TGTGCCAGCAGCCAAGGTAATCGGGGCTACAATGAGCAGTTCTTC.

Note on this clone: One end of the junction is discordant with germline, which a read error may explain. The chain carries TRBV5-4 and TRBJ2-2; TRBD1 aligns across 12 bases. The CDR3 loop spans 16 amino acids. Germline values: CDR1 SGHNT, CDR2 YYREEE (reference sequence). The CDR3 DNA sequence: TGTGCCAGCAGAGGGGGACAGGGGGCGAATACCGGGGAGCTGTTTTTT. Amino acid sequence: CASRGGQGANTGELFF.

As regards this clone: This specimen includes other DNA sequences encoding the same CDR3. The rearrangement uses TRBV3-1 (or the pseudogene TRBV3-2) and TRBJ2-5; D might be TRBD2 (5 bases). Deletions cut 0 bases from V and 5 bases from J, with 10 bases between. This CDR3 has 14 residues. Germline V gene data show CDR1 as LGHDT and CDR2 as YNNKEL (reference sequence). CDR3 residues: CASSQDPGGETQYF. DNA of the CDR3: TGTGCCAGCAGCCAAGATCCAGGCGGGGAGACCCAGTACTTC.

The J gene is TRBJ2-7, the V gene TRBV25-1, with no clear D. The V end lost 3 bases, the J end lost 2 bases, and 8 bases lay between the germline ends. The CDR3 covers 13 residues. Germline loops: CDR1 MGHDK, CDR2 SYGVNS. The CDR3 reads CASSDQAPYEQYF. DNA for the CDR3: TGTGCCAGCAGTGATCAAGCCCCCTACGAGCAGTACTTC.

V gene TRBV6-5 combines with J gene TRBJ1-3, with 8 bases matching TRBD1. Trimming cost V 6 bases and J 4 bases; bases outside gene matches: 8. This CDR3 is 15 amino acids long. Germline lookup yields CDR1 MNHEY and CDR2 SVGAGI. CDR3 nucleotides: TGTGCCAGCAGCCCAGACAGGGGTTCGGGAAACACCATATATTTT. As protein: CASSPDRGSGNTIYF.

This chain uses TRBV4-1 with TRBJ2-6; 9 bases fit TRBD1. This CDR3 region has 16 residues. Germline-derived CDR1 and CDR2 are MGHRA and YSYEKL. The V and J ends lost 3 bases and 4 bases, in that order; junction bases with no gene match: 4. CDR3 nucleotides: TGCGCCAGCAGCCAGGGGACAGGGCTGGGGGCCAACGTCCTGACTTTC. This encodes CASSQGTGLGANVLTF.

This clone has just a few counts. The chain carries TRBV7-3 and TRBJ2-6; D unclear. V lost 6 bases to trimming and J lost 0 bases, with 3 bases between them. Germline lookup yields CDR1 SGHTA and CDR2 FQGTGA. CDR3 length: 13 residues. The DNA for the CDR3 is TGTGCCAGCAGATACTCTGGGGCCAACGTCCTGACTTTC. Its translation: CASRYSGANVLTF. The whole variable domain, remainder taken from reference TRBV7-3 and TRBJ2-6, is GAGVSQTPSNKVTEKGKYVELRCDPISGHTALYWYRQSLGQGPEFLIYFQGTGAADDSGLPNDRFFAVRPEGSVSTLKIQRTERGDSAVYLCASRYSGANVLTFGAGSRLTVL.

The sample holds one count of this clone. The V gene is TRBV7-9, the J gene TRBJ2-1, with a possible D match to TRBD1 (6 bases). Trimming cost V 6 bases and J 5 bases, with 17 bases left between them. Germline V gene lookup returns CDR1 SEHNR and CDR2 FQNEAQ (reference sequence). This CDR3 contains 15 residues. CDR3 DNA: TGTGCCAGCAGAGACAGGATTTTGGCCAACAATGAGCAGTTCTTC. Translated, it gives CASRDRILANNEQFF.

CDR3 in amino acids: CASSPGAGPNYGYTF. In DNA form, the CDR3 reads TGTGCCAGCTCACCCGGAGCGGGCCCCAACTATGGCTACACCTTC. This chain links TRBV18 with TRBJ1-2; D gene unclear. Germline V gene lookup returns CDR1 KGHSH and CDR2 LQKENI. The CDR3 totals 15 residues. With 3 bases removed from V and 2 bases from J, the gap between germline ends came to 13 bases.

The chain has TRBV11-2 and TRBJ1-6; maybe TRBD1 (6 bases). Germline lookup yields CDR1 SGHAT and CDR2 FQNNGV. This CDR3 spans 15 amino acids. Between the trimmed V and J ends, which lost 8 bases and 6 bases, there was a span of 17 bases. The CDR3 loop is CASHTLGQSNSPLHF. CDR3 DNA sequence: TGTGCCAGCCACACCTTGGGACAAAGTAATTCACCCCTCCACTTT.

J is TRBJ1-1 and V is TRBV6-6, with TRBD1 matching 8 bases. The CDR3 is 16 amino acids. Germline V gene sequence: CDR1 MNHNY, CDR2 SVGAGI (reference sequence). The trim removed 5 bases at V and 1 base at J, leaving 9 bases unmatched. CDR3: CASSLPRTGPNTEAFF. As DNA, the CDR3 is TGTGCCAGCAGTCTACCCAGGACAGGGCCGAACACTGAAGCTTTCTTT.

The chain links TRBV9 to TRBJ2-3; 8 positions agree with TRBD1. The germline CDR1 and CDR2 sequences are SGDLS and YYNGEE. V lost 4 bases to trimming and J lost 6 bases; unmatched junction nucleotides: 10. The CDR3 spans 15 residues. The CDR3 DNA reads TGTGCCAGCAGCCCCTCCCCTACAGGGGGTGATACGCAGTATTTT. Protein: CASSPSPTGGDTQYF.

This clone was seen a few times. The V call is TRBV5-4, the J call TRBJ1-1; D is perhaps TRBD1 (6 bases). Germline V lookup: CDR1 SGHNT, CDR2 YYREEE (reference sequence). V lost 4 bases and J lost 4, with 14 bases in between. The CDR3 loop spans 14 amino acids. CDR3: CASSPMQGSTEAFF. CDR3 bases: TGTGCCAGCAGCCCCATGCAGGGGTCCACTGAAGCTTTCTTT.

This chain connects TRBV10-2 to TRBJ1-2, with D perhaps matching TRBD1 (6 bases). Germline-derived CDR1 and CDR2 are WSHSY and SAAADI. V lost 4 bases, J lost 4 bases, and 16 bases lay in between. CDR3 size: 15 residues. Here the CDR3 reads CASSGQPKGGYGYTF. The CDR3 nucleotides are TGCGCCAGCAGTGGACAGCCCAAAGGGGGCTATGGCTACACCTTC.

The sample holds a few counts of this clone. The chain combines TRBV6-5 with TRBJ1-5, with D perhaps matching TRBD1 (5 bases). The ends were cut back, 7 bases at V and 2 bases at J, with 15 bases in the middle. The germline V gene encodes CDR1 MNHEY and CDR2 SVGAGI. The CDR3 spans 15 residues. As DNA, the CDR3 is TGTGCCAGCACTCTGAACGGGGGTGGCAATCAGCCCCAGCATTTT. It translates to CASTLNGGGNQPQHF.

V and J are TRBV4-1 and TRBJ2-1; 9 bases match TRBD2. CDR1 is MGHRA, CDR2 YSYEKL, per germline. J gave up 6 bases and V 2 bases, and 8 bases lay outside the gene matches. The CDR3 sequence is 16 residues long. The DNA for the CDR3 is TGCGCCAGCAGCCAATGGGGAGCGGGGGGCCGCAATGAGCAGTTCTTC. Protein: CASSQWGAGGRNEQFF.

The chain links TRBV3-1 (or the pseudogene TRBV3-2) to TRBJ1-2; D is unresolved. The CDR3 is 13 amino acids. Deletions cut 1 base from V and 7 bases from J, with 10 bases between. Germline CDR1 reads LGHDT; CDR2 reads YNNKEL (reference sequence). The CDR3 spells CASSQGSGAGYTF. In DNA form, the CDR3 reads TGTGCCAGCAGCCAAGGCTCCGGAGCTGGCTACACCTTC.

The CDR3 nucleotides read TGTGCCAGCAGTTCCCGACAGGAGAATGAAAAACTGTTTTTT. Amino acid sequence: CASSSRQENEKLFF. The chain couples TRBV27 to TRBJ1-4; TRBD1 is a possible D gene (6 bases). The germline V gene has CDR1 MNHEY and CDR2 SMNVEV (reference sequence). This CDR3 spans 14 amino acids. Trimming shortened V by 4 bases and J by 5 bases, and 11 bases separated the two germline ends.

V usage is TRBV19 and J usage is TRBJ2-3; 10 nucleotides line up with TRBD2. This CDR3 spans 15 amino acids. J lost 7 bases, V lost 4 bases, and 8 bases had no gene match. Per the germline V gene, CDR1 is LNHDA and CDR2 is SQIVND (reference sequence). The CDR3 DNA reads TGTGCCAGTAGTAAACTTAGCGGGGGGCTTAATACGCAGTATTTT. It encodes CASSKLSGGLNTQYF.

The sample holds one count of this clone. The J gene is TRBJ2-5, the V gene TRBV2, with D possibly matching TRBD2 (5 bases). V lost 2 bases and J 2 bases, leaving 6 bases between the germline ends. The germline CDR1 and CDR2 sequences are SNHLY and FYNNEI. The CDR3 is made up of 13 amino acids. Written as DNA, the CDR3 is TGTGCCAGCAGTGAAACGGGACAAGAGACCCAGTACTTC. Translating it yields CASSETGQETQYF.

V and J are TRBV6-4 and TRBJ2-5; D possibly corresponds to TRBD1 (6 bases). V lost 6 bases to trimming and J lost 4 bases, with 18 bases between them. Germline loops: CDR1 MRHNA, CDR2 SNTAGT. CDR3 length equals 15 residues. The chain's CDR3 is CASRPTGREGETQYF. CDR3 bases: TGTGCCAGCAGACCTACAGGGAGAGAGGGAGAGACCCAGTACTTC.

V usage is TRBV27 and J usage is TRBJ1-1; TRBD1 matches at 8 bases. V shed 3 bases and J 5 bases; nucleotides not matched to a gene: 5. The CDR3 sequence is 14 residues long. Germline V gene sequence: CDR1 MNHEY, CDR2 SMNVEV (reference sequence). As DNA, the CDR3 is TGTGCCAGCAGTTTTCAGGGGGCGCAGACTGAAGCTTTCTTT. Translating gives CASSFQGAQTEAFF.

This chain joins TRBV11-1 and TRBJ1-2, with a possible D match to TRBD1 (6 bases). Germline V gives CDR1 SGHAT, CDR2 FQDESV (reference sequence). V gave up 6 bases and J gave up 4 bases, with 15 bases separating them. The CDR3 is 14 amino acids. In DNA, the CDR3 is TGTGCCAGCAGTCACGGCAGGGGTAGCTATGGCTACACCTTC. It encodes CASSHGRGSYGYTF.

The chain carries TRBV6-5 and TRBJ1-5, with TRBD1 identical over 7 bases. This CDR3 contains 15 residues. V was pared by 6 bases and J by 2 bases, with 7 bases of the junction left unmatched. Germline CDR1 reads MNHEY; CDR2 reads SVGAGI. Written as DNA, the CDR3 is TGTGCCAGCAGGGTCGACAGGGCAGGCAATCAGCCCCAGCATTTT. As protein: CASRVDRAGNQPQHF.

CDR3 protein: CASSWVRQNTEAFF. As DNA, the CDR3 is TGTGCCAGCAGTTGGGTACGACAGAACACTGAAGCTTTCTTT. The rearrangement joins TRBV6-2 or TRBV6-3 to TRBJ1-1; D unclear. V lost 4 bases and J lost 1, with 10 bases in between. Germline-derived CDR1 and CDR2 are MNHEY and SVGEGT. The CDR3 contains 14 residues.

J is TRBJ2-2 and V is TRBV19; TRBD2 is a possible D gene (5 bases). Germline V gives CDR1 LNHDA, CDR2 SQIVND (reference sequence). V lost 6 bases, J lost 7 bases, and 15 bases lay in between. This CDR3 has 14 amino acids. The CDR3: CASSLTGFRGELFF. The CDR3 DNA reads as TGTGCCAGTAGCCTCACGGGGTTCCGCGGGGAGCTGTTTTTT. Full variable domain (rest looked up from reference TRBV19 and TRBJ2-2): DGGITQSPKYLFRKEGQNVTLSCEQNLNHDAMYWYRQDPGQGLRLIYYSQIVNDFQKGDIAEGYSVSREKKESFPLTVTSAQKNPTAFYLCASSLTGFRGELFFGEGSRLTVL.